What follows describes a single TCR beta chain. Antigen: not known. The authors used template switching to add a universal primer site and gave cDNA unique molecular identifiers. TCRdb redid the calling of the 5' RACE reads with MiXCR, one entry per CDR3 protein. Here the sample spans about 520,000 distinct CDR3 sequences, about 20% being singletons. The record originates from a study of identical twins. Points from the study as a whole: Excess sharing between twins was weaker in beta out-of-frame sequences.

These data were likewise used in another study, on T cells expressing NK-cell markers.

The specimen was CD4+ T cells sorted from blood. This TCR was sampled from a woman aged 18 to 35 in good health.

This chain's CDR3 is CASRSRTGNIQETQYF. CDR3 coding DNA: TGCGCCAGCAGATCTCGGACAGGGAACATTCAAGAGACCCAGTACTTC. J is TRBJ2-5 and V is TRBV5-1, with TRBD1 identical over 8 bases. The germline V gene encodes CDR1 SGHRS and CDR2 YFSETQ. There are 16 residues in the CDR3. After removal of 5 bases from V and 2 bases from J, the junction contained 11 bases not matched to a gene.